This TCR beta chain was captured in a study of shared clonotypes between healthy human individuals. The table came from immunoSEQ multiplex PCR; TCRdb's copy has only in-frame clones and leaves some out. This sample has about 1.1 million clones; approximately 80% occur once, and the top ten carry approximately 0.95%. Germline CDR1 is SQVTM and CDR2 is ANQGSEA. CDR3 length: 13 amino acids. V was pared by 7 bases and J by 3 bases, with 9 bases of the junction left unmatched. Input material: memory CD4+ T cells from PBMCs. The sample's subset: CD45RA-negative fraction. This receptor was taken from a man aged 18 to 30 in good health. Some clones in this sample may be carry-over from other donors' samples. V usage is TRBV29-1 and J usage is TRBJ2-7, with 7 bases aligning to TRBD1. CDR3 nucleotide sequence: TGCAGCGCAACCGGGACAGCCAACTACGAGCAGTACTTC. This gives the protein CSATGTANYEQYF.